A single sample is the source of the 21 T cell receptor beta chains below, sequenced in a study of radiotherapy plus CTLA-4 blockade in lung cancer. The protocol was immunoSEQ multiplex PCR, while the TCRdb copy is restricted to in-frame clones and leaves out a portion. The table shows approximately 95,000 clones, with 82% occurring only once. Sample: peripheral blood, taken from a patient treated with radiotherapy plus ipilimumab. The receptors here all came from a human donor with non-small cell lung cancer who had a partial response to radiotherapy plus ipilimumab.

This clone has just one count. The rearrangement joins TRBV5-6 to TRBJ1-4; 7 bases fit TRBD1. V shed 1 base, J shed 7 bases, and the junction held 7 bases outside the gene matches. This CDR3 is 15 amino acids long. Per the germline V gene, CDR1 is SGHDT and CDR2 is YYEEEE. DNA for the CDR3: TGTGCCAGCAGCTTGACAGGGGCCAGGGGTGAAAAACTGTTTTTT. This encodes CASSLTGARGEKLFF.

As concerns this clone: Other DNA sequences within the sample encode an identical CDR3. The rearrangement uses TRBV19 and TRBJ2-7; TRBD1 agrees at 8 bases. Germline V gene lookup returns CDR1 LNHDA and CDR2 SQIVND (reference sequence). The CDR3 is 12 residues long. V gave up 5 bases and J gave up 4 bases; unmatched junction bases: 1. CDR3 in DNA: TGTGCCAGTAGTGACAGGGGTTACGAGCAGTACTTC. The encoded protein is CASSDRGYEQYF. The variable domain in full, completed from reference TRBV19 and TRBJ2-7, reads DGGITQSPKYLFRKEGQNVTLSCEQNLNHDAMYWYRQDPGQGLRLIYYSQIVNDFQKGDIAEGYSVSREKKESFPLTVTSAQKNPTAFYLCASSDRGYEQYFGPGTRLTVT.

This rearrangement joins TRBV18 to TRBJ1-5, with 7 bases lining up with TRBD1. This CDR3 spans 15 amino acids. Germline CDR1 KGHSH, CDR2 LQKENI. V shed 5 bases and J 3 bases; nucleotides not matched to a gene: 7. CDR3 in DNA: TGTGCCAGCTCAGCGACAGGGACGGACAATCAGCCCCAGCATTTT. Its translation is CASSATGTDNQPQHF.

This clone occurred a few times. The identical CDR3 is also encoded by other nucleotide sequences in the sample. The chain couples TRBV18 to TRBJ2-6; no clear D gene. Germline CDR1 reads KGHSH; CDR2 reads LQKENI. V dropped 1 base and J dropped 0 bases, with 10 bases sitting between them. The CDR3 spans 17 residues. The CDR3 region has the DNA TGTGCCAGCTCACCACGAACCGGTAACTCTGGGGCCAACGTCCTGACTTTC. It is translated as CASSPRTGNSGANVLTF.

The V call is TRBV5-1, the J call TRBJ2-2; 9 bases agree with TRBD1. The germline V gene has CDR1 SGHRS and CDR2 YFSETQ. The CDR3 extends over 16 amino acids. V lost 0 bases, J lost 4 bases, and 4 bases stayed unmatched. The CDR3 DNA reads TGCGCCAGCAGCTTGGGAGGGACAGGGTTCACCGGGGAGCTGTTTTTT. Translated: CASSLGGTGFTGELFF.

The CDR3 sequence: CSVTGAGVNIQYF. Written as DNA, the CDR3 is TGCAGCGTGACAGGGGCTGGGGTAAACATTCAGTACTTC. The chain combines TRBV29-1 with TRBJ2-4; 8 nucleotides line up with TRBD1. This CDR3 has 13 amino acids. V was pared by 6 bases and J by 6 bases, with 7 bases of the junction left unmatched. The V gene's germline CDR1 is SQVTM and CDR2 ANQGSEA.

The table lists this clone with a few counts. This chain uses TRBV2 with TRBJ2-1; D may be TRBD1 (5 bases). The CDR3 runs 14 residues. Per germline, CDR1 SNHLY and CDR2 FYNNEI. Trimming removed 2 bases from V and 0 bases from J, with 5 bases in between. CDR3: CASSERGSYNEQFF. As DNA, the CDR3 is TGTGCCAGCAGTGAAAGGGGCTCCTACAATGAGCAGTTCTTC.

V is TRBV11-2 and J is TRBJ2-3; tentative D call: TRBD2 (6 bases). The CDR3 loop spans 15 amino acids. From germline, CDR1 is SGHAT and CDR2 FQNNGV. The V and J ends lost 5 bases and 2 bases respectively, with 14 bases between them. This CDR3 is CASSQSAGLTDTQYF. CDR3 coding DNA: TGTGCCAGCAGCCAGTCGGCGGGGCTCACAGATACGCAGTATTTT.

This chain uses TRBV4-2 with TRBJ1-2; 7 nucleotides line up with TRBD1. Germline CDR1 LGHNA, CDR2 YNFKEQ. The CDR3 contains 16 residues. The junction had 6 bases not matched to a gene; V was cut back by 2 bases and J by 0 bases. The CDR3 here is CASSQLQGTPNYGYTF. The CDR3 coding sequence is TGTGCCAGCAGCCAATTACAGGGGACCCCTAACTATGGCTACACCTTC.

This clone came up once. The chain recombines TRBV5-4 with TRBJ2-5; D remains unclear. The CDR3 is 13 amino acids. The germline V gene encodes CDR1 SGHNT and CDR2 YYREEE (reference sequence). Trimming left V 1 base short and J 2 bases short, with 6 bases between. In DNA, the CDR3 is TGTGCCAGCAGCTTGTACAGACAAGAGACCCAGTACTTC. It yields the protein CASSLYRQETQYF.

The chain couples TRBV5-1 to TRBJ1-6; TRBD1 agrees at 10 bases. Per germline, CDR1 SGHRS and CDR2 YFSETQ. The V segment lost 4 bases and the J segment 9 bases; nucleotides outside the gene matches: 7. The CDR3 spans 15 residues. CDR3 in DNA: TGCGCCAGCAGCACTGCCGGGACAGGGGTTTCACCCCTCCACTTT. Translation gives CASSTAGTGVSPLHF.

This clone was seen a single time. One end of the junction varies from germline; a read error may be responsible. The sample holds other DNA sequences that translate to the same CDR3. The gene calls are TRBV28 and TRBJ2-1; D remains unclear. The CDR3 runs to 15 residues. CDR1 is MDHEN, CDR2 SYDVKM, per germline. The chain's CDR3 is CASSFTLSSYNEQFF. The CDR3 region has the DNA TGCGCCAGCAGTTTTACCCTCAGCTCCTACAATGAGCAGTTCTTC.

CDR3 sequence: CASSGRDRGTDTQYF. Here the CDR3 DNA reads TGTGCCAGCAGTGGACGGGACAGGGGCACAGATACGCAGTATTTT. This chain links TRBV28 with TRBJ2-3; 9 bases agree with TRBD1. J lost 1 base, V lost 5 bases, and 4 bases had no gene match. Germline V gene sequence: CDR1 MDHEN, CDR2 SYDVKM. This CDR3 region has 15 residues.

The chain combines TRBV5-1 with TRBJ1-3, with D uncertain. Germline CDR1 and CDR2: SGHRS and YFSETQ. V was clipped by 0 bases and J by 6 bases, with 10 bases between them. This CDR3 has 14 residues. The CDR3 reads CASSLDGSQNTIYF. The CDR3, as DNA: TGCGCCAGCAGCTTGGACGGTTCCCAAAACACCATATATTTT. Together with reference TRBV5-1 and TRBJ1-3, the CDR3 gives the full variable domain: KAGVTQTPRYLIKTRGQQVTLSCSPISGHRSVSWYQQTPGQGLQFLFEYFSETQRNKGNFPGRFSGRQFSNSRSEMNVSTLELGDSALYLCASSLDGSQNTIYFGEGSWLTVV.

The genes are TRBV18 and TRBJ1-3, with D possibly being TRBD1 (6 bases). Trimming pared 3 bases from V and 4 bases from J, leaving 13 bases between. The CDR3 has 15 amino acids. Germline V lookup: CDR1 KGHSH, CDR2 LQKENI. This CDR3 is CASSPSRGPGNTIYF. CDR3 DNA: TGTGCCAGCTCACCCTCGCGGGGGCCCGGAAACACCATATATTTT. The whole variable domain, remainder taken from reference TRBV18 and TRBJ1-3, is NAGVMQNPRHLVRRRGQEARLRCSPMKGHSHVYWYRQLPEEGLKFMVYLQKENIIDESGMPKERFSAEFPKEGPSILRIQQVVRGDSAAYFCASSPSRGPGNTIYFGEGSWLTVV.

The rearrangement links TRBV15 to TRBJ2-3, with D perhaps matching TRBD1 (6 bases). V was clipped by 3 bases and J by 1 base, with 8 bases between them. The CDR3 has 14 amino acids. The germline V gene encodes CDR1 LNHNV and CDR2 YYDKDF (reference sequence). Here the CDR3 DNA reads TGTGCCACCAGCAGTCGACAGGGCACAGATACGCAGTATTTT. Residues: CATSSRQGTDTQYF. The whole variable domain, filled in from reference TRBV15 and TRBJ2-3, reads DAMVIQNPRYQVTQFGKPVTLSCSQTLNHNVMYWYQQKSSQAPKLLFHYYDKDFNNEADTPDNFQSRRPNTSFCFLDIRSPGLGDTAMYLCATSSRQGTDTQYFGPGTRLTVL.

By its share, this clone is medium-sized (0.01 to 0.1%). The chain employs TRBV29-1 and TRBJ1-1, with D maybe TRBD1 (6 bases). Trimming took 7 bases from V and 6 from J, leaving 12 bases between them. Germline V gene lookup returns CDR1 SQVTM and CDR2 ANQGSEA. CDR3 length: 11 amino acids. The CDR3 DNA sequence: TGCAGCGCTGTACGACAGGCTGAAGCTTTCTTT. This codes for CSAVRQAEAFF.

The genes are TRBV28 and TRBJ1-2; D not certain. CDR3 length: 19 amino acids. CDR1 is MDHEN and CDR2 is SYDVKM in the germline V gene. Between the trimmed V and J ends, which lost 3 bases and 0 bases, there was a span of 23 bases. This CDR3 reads CASSFSGLGVPGTNYGYTF. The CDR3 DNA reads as TGTGCCAGCAGTTTTTCCGGCCTTGGGGTGCCGGGGACTAACTATGGCTACACCTTC.

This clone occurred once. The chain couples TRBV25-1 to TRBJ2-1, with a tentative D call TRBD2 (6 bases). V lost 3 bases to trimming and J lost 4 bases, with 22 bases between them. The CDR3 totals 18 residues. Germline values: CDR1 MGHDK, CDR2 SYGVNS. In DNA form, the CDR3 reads TGTGCCAGCAGTGACCCCGGACTCCGCAGCGGGCGTTACAATGAGCAGTTCTTC. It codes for CASSDPGLRSGRYNEQFF.

The DNA of the CDR3 is TGTGCCTGCGGGACTAGCGGGAGATCCCTCCGGGAGACCCAGTACTTC. Protein: CACGTSGRSLRETQYF. The chain carries TRBV30 and TRBJ2-5; 14 nucleotides match TRBD2. CDR3 length: 16 residues. Germline V gene lookup returns CDR1 GTSNPN and CDR2 SVGIG (reference sequence). Germline trimming cut 6 bases from V and 5 bases from J; bases unmatched to any gene: 11.

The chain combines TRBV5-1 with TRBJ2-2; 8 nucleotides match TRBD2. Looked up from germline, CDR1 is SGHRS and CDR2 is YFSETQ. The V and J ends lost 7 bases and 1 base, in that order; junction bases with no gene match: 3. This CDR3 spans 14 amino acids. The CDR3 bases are TGCGCCAGCGGGAGCGGGAGGAACACCGGGGAGCTGTTTTTT. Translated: CASGSGRNTGELFF.